This T cell receptor beta chain was retrieved from a study of Graves' ophthalmopathy and Graves' hyperthyroidism. Overall study: Peripheral blood was obtained at first diagnosis, ahead of any treatment.

CDR3 length: 15 residues. V was pared by 6 bases and J by 8 bases, with 8 bases of the junction left unmatched. Scientists amplified the TCR beta CDR3 regions from RNA transcripts. After a first-round RT-PCR with HTBI primers, a second-round multiplex PCR was run. TCRdb itself ran the multiplex PCR reads through MiXCR, one entry per CDR3 protein. This table has approximately 700,000 distinct CDR3 sequences, about 40% appearing once. Source material: peripheral blood. The clonotype originates from an adult man with Graves' ophthalmopathy. The V gene is TRBV12-3 or TRBV12-4, the J gene TRBJ1-4, with 11 bases aligning to TRBD1. The CDR3 sequence is CASSGRTGGWEKLFF. CDR3 sequence (DNA): TGTGCCAGCAGCGGACGGACAGGGGGCTGGGAAAAACTGTTTTTT.